The clone carrying this TCR beta chain was found once. Profiling relied on immunoSEQ multiplex PCR, and the TCRdb table lists in-frame clones only, not all of them. The sample comprises over 35,000 clones, roughly 90% of which are singletons, and about 10% rests with the top ten. These data are taken from a study of OX40 agonist ivuxolimab in advanced cancers. At the level of the study: Cohort: roughly 80% men, mean age around 60, aged about 23 to 79. Under the entry rules, prior anti-PD-1, anti-PD-L1 or anti-CTLA-4 therapy was allowed, and roughly 43% had some. Partial responses were achieved by three patients, one with hepatocellular carcinoma and two with cutaneous melanoma.

CDR1 LGHNT and CDR2 FRNRAP come from the germline V gene. J gave up 5 bases and V 3 bases, and 18 bases lay outside the gene matches. The CDR3 runs to 18 residues. The sequenced sample was CD4+ or CD8+ T cells sorted from blood, obtained in a trial of the OX40 agonist ivuxolimab. The J gene is TRBJ1-1, the V gene TRBV12-5; 7 positions agree with TRBD1. This sequence was found in an adult with an advanced solid tumor such as melanoma, head and neck, liver or kidney cancer. The CDR3: CASGFHISGTAGGTEAFF. In nucleotides, the CDR3 is TGTGCTAGTGGTTTCCACATATCCGGGACAGCCGGGGGGACTGAAGCTTTCTTT.